This T cell receptor beta chain was captured in a study of early T cells in non-severe SARS-CoV-2 infection. About the research overall: Alpha and beta chains were unpaired, from unsorted whole-blood bulk RNA.

Note on this clonotype: Its antigen is not known.

Whole-study results and caveats: Matching against VDJdb likely underestimated virus-specific expansions, favoring anti-spike CD8.

V lost 1 base, J lost 5 bases, and 8 bases lay in between. CDR3 length equals 13 residues. Germline V gene data show CDR1 as SGHAT and CDR2 as FQNNGV. Unique molecular identifiers (one per individual cDNA molecule) were attached. TCRdb itself ran the 5' RACE reads through MiXCR, one entry per CDR3 protein. The profile shows 85,000 to 100,000 distinct CDR3 sequences, less than 15% of them singletons. Sequenced material: whole blood. The chain has TRBV11-2 and TRBJ2-5; D uncertain. This clonotype was obtained from an adult who was a healthcare worker with PCR-confirmed SARS-CoV-2 infection or an uninfected control (not recorded which). CDR3 loop: CASSLVVGETQYF. The CDR3, as DNA: TGTGCCAGCAGCTTAGTTGTTGGCGAGACCCAGTACTTC.